This TCR beta chain was profiled in a study of CD8+ T cells in alopecia areata (dated by TCRdb to 2017 to 2018). Background for the entire study: Treated patients were enrolled in an open-label pilot trial of oral tofacitinib, 5 to 10 mg twice daily, for moderate-to-severe alopecia areata. High-throughput TCRbeta sequencing was used to examine T cell clonal expansion in alopecia areata in both the C3H/HeJ mouse model and human patients. Scalp clonality was compared across normal scalp (n=4), patchy alopecia areata scalp (n=8), and alopecia totalis/universalis scalp (n=8). Biopsies were taken from tofacitinib-treated patients at baseline and again at 4 and 24 weeks into treatment, and several of those patients also had a later scalp biopsy. Disease severity in treated patients was measured with the SALT score, which quantifies the percentage of affected scalp surface area. In humans, TCRbeta sequencing was performed on scalp tissue and on sorted CD4+ and CD8+ peripheral blood T cells from healthy controls and from patients with patchy or totalis/universalis alopecia areata. Tofacitinib was administered for 6 to 18 months, and 6 months of follow-up off drug were then conducted to assess delayed response and recurrence. The RNA source kit depended on sample type: the PAXgene miRNA kit for fixed scalp, the miRNeasy kit for PBMCs, and the RNeasy kit for mouse skin. immunoSEQ multiplex PCR using 35 Vbeta forward primers and 13 Jbeta reverse primers was used to amplify TCRbeta CDR3 regions.

The meaning of the sample's time point label: roughly 26 weeks on oral tofacitinib. Read against the paper, the sample's treatment or condition label means: oral pan-JAK inhibitor, 5-10 mg twice daily. From alopecia areata patients, peripheral blood was collected along with lesional scalp punch biopsies. PBMCs were isolated by density centrifugation and stained for CD3, CD4 and CD8, after which CD4+ and CD8+ T cells were sorted on a FACSAria. Of note for this clone: This receptor's antigen is unknown. Base qualities are missing; no much larger clone stands one base away. The same CDR3 is also encoded by other DNA sequences in this sample.

The CDR3 holds 13 amino acids from the cysteine to the phenylalanine. Only CDR3 DNA remains: 39 bases, in frame from the first base. V and J are truncated by 0 bases and 5 bases respectively, leaving an intervening sequence of 11 bases. The germline V gene (reference sequence) sets CDR1 to GTSNPN and CDR2 to SVGIG. The method behind the library was the immunoSEQ multiplex PCR assay. RNA was extracted from all samples and reverse transcribed into cDNA as template for TCR sequencing. First-strand cDNA was synthesized with SuperScript III using a 2:1 mix of oligo-dT and random hexamers. A synthetic immune receptor repertoire was used to gauge amplification bias, and whatever bias remained was removed computationally. The authors' pipeline ran thus. Raw reads were preprocessed to remove errors, and CDR3 was defined by IMGT conventions from the conserved cysteine to phenylalanine. Clonality was computed by normalizing Shannon entropy by log2 of the number of productive unique TCRs and subtracting the result from 1. Whether scalp clones were CD4 or CD8 was inferred by matching scalp TCRbeta sequences against CD4 and CD8 repertoires sorted from blood. What TCRdb holds here is the immuneACCESS table cut down to in-frame rearrangements. Part of the clones is not present; checked against another copy, under half of the missing clones reflect an unresolved V gene, and the others are unexplained. V, J and clone size are those of that table, while D and trimming were read from the DNA. This sample holds roughly 180,000 clones; around half were observed only once. The ten largest clones capture roughly 10% of the sample.

Summary of the overall study and its limitations: Unlike mouse skin, which is dominated by gammadelta T cells, normal human skin has resident alphabeta T cells that are also sequenced, and this complicates analysis of the scalp TCR repertoire. Tofacitinib significantly decreased scalp clonality and the number of expanded CD8+ clones among the top 100 scalp clones. Lesional scalp, especially in alopecia totalis/universalis, showed higher clonality and more expanded CD8+ clones than normal scalp, suggesting antigenic drive. The treated cohort was small, with a single nonresponder, so links between baseline CD8+ expansion and response need larger studies. Shared TCR sequences between patients were less evident than in mice, which may be partly attributable to HLA diversity in the patient population. Many expanded lesional clones persisted in scalp and blood during tofacitinib treatment, which may partly explain relapse after stopping treatment.

This TCR came from a human donor with alopecia areata. The receptor chain draws on TRBV30 and TRBJ2-7, with TRBD1 perhaps the D gene, on 6 matching bases. Sequenced here: CD8+ T cells sorted from blood, sampled at week 24, from a patient treated with tofacitinib. The CDR3: CAWSVHQGNEQYF. Read as DNA, the sequence is TGTGCCTGGAGTGTACATCAGGGGAACGAGCAGTACTTC.